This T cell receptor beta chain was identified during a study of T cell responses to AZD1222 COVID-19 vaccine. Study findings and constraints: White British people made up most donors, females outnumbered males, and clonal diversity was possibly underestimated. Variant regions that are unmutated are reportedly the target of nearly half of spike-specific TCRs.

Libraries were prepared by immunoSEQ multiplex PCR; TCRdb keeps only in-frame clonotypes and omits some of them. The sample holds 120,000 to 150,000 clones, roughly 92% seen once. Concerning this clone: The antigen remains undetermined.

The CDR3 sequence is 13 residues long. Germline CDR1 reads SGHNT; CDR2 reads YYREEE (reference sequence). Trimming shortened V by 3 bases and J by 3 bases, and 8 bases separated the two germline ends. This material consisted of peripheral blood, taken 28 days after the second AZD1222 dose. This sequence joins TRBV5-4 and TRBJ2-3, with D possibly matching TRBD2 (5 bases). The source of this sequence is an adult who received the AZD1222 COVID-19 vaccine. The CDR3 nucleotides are TGTGCCAGCAGCTCCCGACTAACAGATACGCAGTATTTT. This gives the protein CASSSRLTDTQYF.